The 29 T cell receptor beta chains presented below share a single source sample, sequenced in a study of beta chain features in type 1 diabetes (dated by TCRdb to 2016 to 2019). The protocol used for the library was the immunoSEQ multiplex PCR assay. The High Capacity cDNA Reverse Transcription Kit was used to reverse transcribe all of the isolated RNA, meaning that expressed TCRB transcripts were what got sequenced. TCRdb took over this immuneACCESS table, retaining in-frame rearrangements with V and J assigned. Such tables are incomplete; in checked studies, under half of the missing clones stem from an unresolved V gene, and the remainder is unexplained. The sample contains 600,000 to 650,000 clones, around a sixth of them found a single time. The ten most abundant clones make up about 0.093% of the sample. Material for sequencing was naive CD4+ T cells from blood. Interpreted using the paper, the cell subset or site label stands for: true naive CD4+ T cells. All receptors derive from a man aged 18 to 30 in good health.

This clone showed up just a few times. The CDR3 DNA follows: TGTGCCAGCAGCCAGGAGGGTGGCAGGCCCCAGCATTTT. Protein: CASSQEGGRPQHF. V and J are TRBV7-9 and TRBJ1-5; D unclear. CDR3 length: 13 residues. V shed 5 bases and J shed 9 bases, with 14 bases lying between them. Looked up from germline, CDR1 is SEHNR and CDR2 is FQNEAQ (reference sequence).

This clone was seen only a few times. This chain links TRBV4-2 with TRBJ2-7; D is uncertain. V was pared by 1 base and J by 1 base, with 8 bases between. The CDR3 loop spans 14 amino acids. Per the germline V gene, CDR1 is LGHNA and CDR2 is YNFKEQ. The CDR3 is CASSQGDKSYEQYF. In nucleotides, the CDR3 is TGTGCCAGCAGCCAAGGGGATAAATCCTACGAGCAGTACTTC.

This clone was found a few times. The chain couples TRBV6-5 to TRBJ2-5; no reliable D call. The CDR3 has 10 amino acids. Germline V gene data show CDR1 as MNHEY and CDR2 as SVGAGI. V lost 7 bases, J lost 4 bases, and 4 bases lay in between. The CDR3 loop reads CASKRETQYF. The DNA of the CDR3 is TGTGCCAGCAAACGAGAGACCCAGTACTTC.

This clone was observed a handful of times. The rearrangement joins TRBV11-2 to TRBJ2-7, with TRBD2 identical over 12 bases. Germline CDR1 is SGHAT and CDR2 is FQNNGV. With 6 bases clipped from V and 4 bases from J, the junction kept 7 bases outside the gene matches. The CDR3 spans 15 residues. The CDR3 sequence: CASRKLAGGRYEQYF. CDR3 coding DNA: TGTGCCAGCAGAAAACTAGCGGGAGGCCGGTACGAGCAGTACTTC.

This clone has more than one count but fewer than ten. V gene TRBV7-9 combines with J gene TRBJ2-2; TRBD1 might be the D (6 bases). Germline V CDR1 and CDR2: SEHNR, FQNEAQ (reference sequence). V was clipped by 4 bases and J by 2 bases, with 17 bases between them. There are 17 residues in the CDR3. CDR3 amino acids: CASSSTGTQGNTGELFF. Here the CDR3 DNA reads TGTGCCAGCAGCTCCACAGGGACACAGGGTAACACCGGGGAGCTGTTTTTT.

This clone was detected a few times. This CDR3 is also generated by other DNA sequences in the sample. V usage is TRBV29-1 and J usage is TRBJ2-5; TRBD1 matches at 8 bases. The length of the CDR3 is 12 residues. Losses at the gene ends were 4 bases for V and 5 bases for J; bases not matched to a gene: 3. The germline CDR1 and CDR2 sequences are SQVTM and ANQGSEA. The CDR3: CSVGRGRETQYF. The CDR3 DNA reads TGCAGCGTTGGCAGGGGGCGCGAGACCCAGTACTTC.

This clone has only one observation. The chain combines TRBV18 with TRBJ1-5; D might be TRBD1 (6 bases). CDR3 size: 13 residues. V was shortened by 5 bases and J by 6 bases, with 11 bases between the two germline ends. CDR1 KGHSH and CDR2 LQKENI come from the germline V gene. CDR3 sequence: CASSNDRSQPQHF. CDR3 in DNA: TGTGCCAGCTCAAACGACAGGTCTCAGCCCCAGCATTTT. Complete variable domain (other parts from reference TRBV18 and TRBJ1-5): NAGVMQNPRHLVRRRGQEARLRCSPMKGHSHVYWYRQLPEEGLKFMVYLQKENIIDESGMPKERFSAEFPKEGPSILRIQQVVRGDSAAYFCASSNDRSQPQHFGDGTRLSIL.

This clone has only a few counts. This chain joins TRBV15 and TRBJ1-2, with D perhaps matching TRBD1 (5 bases). The CDR3 length is 15 residues. V was trimmed by 0 bases and J by 5 bases, leaving 13 bases between them. In germline, CDR1 is LNHNV, CDR2 YYDKDF (reference sequence). CDR3 in amino acids: CATSRDPGRGYGYTF. As DNA, the CDR3 is TGTGCCACCAGCAGAGATCCTGGTAGGGGTTATGGCTACACCTTC.

This clone was recorded a few times. V is TRBV10-3 and J is TRBJ2-5; tentatively, D is TRBD1 (6 bases). The CDR3 covers 13 residues. Trimming took 8 bases from V and 4 from J, leaving 14 bases between them. Looked up from germline, CDR1 is ENHRY and CDR2 is SYGVKD. In DNA form, the CDR3 reads TGTGCCATCTCCGGGGTAGGGGGAGAGACCCAGTACTTC. It is translated as CAISGVGGETQYF.

There are a few counts of this clone. The chain combines TRBV9 with TRBJ1-2, with D possibly being TRBD1 (6 bases). Germline values: CDR1 SGDLS, CDR2 YYNGEE. The CDR3 runs 16 residues. The V end was cut by 1 base, the J end by 4 bases, with 17 bases between. The CDR3 is CASSVYPSGGGYGYTF. CDR3 in DNA: TGTGCCAGCAGCGTATACCCCAGCGGAGGGGGCTATGGCTACACCTTC.

V usage is TRBV7-9 and J usage is TRBJ2-1, with 7 bases that match TRBD2. CDR3 length equals 17 residues. Per germline, CDR1 SEHNR and CDR2 FQNEAQ (reference sequence). V gave up 5 bases and J gave up 2 bases; unmatched junction bases: 12. This chain's CDR3 is CASSQVRGLVPYNEQFF. In DNA form, the CDR3 reads TGTGCCAGCAGCCAAGTTAGAGGACTAGTCCCCTACAATGAGCAGTTCTTC. The full variable domain, completed using reference TRBV7-9 and TRBJ2-1, is DTGVSQNPRHKITKRGQNVTFRCDPISEHNRLYWYRQTLGQGPEFLTYFQNEAQLEKSRLLSDRFSAERPKGSFSTLEIQRTEQGDSAMYLCASSQVRGLVPYNEQFFGPGTRLTVL.

The chain is built from TRBV6-1 and TRBJ2-7, with D perhaps matching TRBD2 (6 bases). The CDR3 extends over 14 amino acids. The germline gives CDR1 MNHNS, CDR2 SASEGT. V was clipped by 7 bases and J by 3 bases, with 16 bases between them. The CDR3 DNA follows: TGTGCCAGCACCGAAGGCGGGATCCTCTACGAGCAGTACTTC. It translates to CASTEGGILYEQYF.

The chain carries TRBV7-9 and TRBJ1-1; 11 bases are shared with TRBD1. Germline-derived CDR1 and CDR2 are SEHNR and FQNEAQ (reference sequence). The CDR3 spans 15 residues. V lost 3 bases, J lost 5 bases, and 5 bases stayed unmatched. The CDR3 sequence: CASSFGDRGWTEAFF. Written as DNA, the CDR3 is TGTGCCAGCAGCTTTGGGGACAGGGGGTGGACTGAAGCTTTCTTT.

This clone was picked up a small number of times. The chain carries TRBV5-1 and TRBJ2-5; D may be TRBD2 (6 bases). The CDR3 is 14 amino acids. The germline CDR1 and CDR2 sequences are SGHRS and YFSETQ. The V gene lost 0 bases and the J gene lost 2 bases, with 8 bases spanning the gap. The CDR3 protein is CASSLVAVQETQYF. As DNA, the CDR3 is TGCGCCAGCAGCTTGGTAGCGGTACAAGAGACCCAGTACTTC. Looking up the rest from reference TRBV5-1 and TRBJ2-5 gives the full variable domain: KAGVTQTPRYLIKTRGQQVTLSCSPISGHRSVSWYQQTPGQGLQFLFEYFSETQRNKGNFPGRFSGRQFSNSRSEMNVSTLELGDSALYLCASSLVAVQETQYFGPGTRLLVL.

In its sample, this clone was seen once. This chain uses TRBV11-3 with TRBJ2-1, with 12 bases matching TRBD1. V was clipped by 5 bases and J by 7 bases; unmatched bases: 12. This CDR3 spans 17 amino acids. CDR1 SGHNT and CDR2 YENEEA come from the germline V gene. In nucleotides, the CDR3 is TGTGCCAGCAGCCCCAGATTCCCGGGACAGGGGGCTAATGAGCAGTTCTTC. It is translated as CASSPRFPGQGANEQFF. The entire variable domain, with the rest obtained from reference TRBV11-3 and TRBJ2-1, is as follows: EAGVVQSPRYKIIEKKQPVAFWCNPISGHNTLYWYLQNLGQGPELLIRYENEEAVDDSQLPKDRFSAERLKGVDSTLKIQPAELGDSAVYLCASSPRFPGQGANEQFFGPGTRLTVL.

This clone has at least ten counts. Compared with germline, one end of the junction differs, possibly owing to a read error. The chain carries TRBV7-9 and TRBJ2-1; the D call may be TRBD1 or TRBD2 (5 bases each). Germline V gene lookup returns CDR1 SEHNR and CDR2 FQNEAQ (reference sequence). The length of the CDR3 is 12 residues. The chain's CDR3 is CIWGNPYNEQFF. CDR3 DNA: TGCATATGGGGGAATCCATACAATGAGCAGTTCTTC.

The chain joins TRBV4-3 to TRBJ2-7; D might be TRBD1 (5 bases). The CDR3 consists of 14 residues. Deletions cut 0 bases from V and 2 bases from J, with 8 bases between. The germline V gene has CDR1 LGHNA and CDR2 YSLEER. The CDR3, as DNA: TGCGCCAGCAGCCAAGAGGACAAGGCCTACGAGCAGTACTTC. This encodes CASSQEDKAYEQYF.

The gene calls are TRBV2 and TRBJ2-2, with 7 positions matching TRBD1. This CDR3 is 16 amino acids long. The V gene end was trimmed by 6 bases and the J gene end by 2 bases; junction bases not matched to a gene: 9. Per the germline V gene, CDR1 is SNHLY and CDR2 is FYNNEI. The DNA for the CDR3 is TGTGCCAGCAGGGGTCCGGGGACAGCTAACACCGGGGAGCTGTTTTTT. This sequence encodes CASRGPGTANTGELFF.

Regarding this clone: The identical CDR3 is also encoded by other nucleotide sequences in the sample. The V and J genes are TRBV5-1 and TRBJ2-3, with D possibly TRBD2 on 6 matching bases. The CDR3 covers 15 residues. With 0 bases removed from V and 0 bases from J, the gap between germline ends came to 8 bases. Germline lookup yields CDR1 SGHRS and CDR2 YFSETQ. The CDR3 nucleotides are TGCGCCAGCAGCTTGGACGGGACTAGCACAGATACGCAGTATTTT. It codes for CASSLDGTSTDTQYF. Full variable domain (outside the CDR3, taken from reference TRBV5-1 and TRBJ2-3): KAGVTQTPRYLIKTRGQQVTLSCSPISGHRSVSWYQQTPGQGLQFLFEYFSETQRNKGNFPGRFSGRQFSNSRSEMNVSTLELGDSALYLCASSLDGTSTDTQYFGPGTRLTVL.

In the case of this clone: Additional DNA sequences in this sample encode the identical CDR3. This sequence joins TRBV7-2 and TRBJ2-5; D remains ambiguous. Germline V gene lookup returns CDR1 SGHTA and CDR2 FQGNSA. Trimming left V 1 base short and J 2 bases short, with 5 bases between. The CDR3 loop spans 13 amino acids. CDR3 amino acids: CASSLGPQETQYF. The CDR3 coding sequence is TGTGCCAGCAGCTTAGGGCCACAAGAGACCCAGTACTTC.

V and J are TRBV7-2 and TRBJ2-1; no definite D call. The V gene's germline CDR1 is SGHTA and CDR2 FQGNSA. V lost 5 bases and J lost 8, with 7 bases in between. The CDR3 sequence is 11 residues long. The CDR3 sequence is CASSDWYEQFF. In nucleotides, the CDR3 is TGTGCCAGCAGCGACTGGTATGAGCAGTTCTTC.

This clone was counted a few times. The V call is TRBV29-1, the J call TRBJ2-3; D might be TRBD2 (6 bases). Germline V gives CDR1 SQVTM, CDR2 ANQGSEA. The ends were cut back, 1 base at V and 1 base at J, with 15 bases in the middle. The CDR3 extends over 16 amino acids. CDR3 region: CSVEARDSRRTDTQYF. The DNA for the CDR3 is TGCAGCGTTGAAGCCCGGGACTCCCGCCGCACAGATACGCAGTATTTT.

This clone was detected many times. The chain uses TRBV2 and TRBJ1-5, with unresolved D. The CDR3 totals 14 residues. With 1 base removed from V and 9 bases from J, the gap between germline ends came to 13 bases. Germline values: CDR1 SNHLY, CDR2 FYNNEI. The CDR3 nucleotides are TGTGCCAGCAGTGAAGGCGGCCCGAGAGGGCCCCAGCATTTT. Residues: CASSEGGPRGPQHF.

This clone was counted a few times. V is TRBV28 and J is TRBJ2-7; TRBD1 aligns across 7 bases. Losses at the gene ends were 6 bases for V and 3 bases for J; bases not matched to a gene: 8. The CDR3 totals 14 residues. Germline assignment: CDR1 MDHEN and CDR2 SYDVKM. The CDR3 region is CASSQGDRGYEQYF. CDR3 coding DNA: TGTGCCAGCAGCCAGGGGGACCGTGGCTACGAGCAGTACTTC.

This clone has more than one count but fewer than ten. The chain combines TRBV5-1 with TRBJ1-5, with a tentative D call TRBD1 (5 bases). Germline V CDR1 and CDR2: SGHRS, YFSETQ. This CDR3 is 15 amino acids long. The V gene lost 4 bases and the J gene lost 7 bases, with 18 bases spanning the gap. DNA for the CDR3: TGCGCCAGCAGCCCCCACGGGGGGACTAACCAGCCCCAGCATTTT. The encoded protein is CASSPHGGTNQPQHF.

The chain is built from TRBV6-5 and TRBJ2-1; 9 bases line up with TRBD1. Germline values: CDR1 MNHEY, CDR2 SVGAGI. V was pared by 6 bases and J by 10 bases, with 7 bases of the junction left unmatched. CDR3 length: 13 residues. CDR3 nucleotide sequence: TGTGCCAGCAGCAGGGGACAGGGAAAGGAGCAGTTCTTC. Translating gives CASSRGQGKEQFF.

The chain combines TRBV19 with TRBJ1-1; D perhaps matches TRBD1 (6 bases). The V and J ends lost 0 bases and 5 bases respectively, with 13 bases between them. Germline V CDR1 and CDR2: LNHDA, SQIVND (reference sequence). The length of the CDR3 is 15 residues. CDR3 protein: CASSIERTVSTEAFF. Written as DNA, the CDR3 is TGTGCCAGTAGTATAGAGAGGACAGTCTCAACTGAAGCTTTCTTT.

The table lists this clone with a few counts. The chain employs TRBV5-6 and TRBJ2-3, with 7 bases matching TRBD2. The CDR3 runs 15 residues. Trimming at V came to 1 base and at J to 4 bases, leaving 6 bases not matched to a gene. Germline CDR1 reads SGHDT; CDR2 reads YYEEEE. DNA for the CDR3: TGTGCCAGCAGCTTGTACGGGGCGGGGGCAGATACGCAGTATTTT. This codes for CASSLYGAGADTQYF.

The chain recombines TRBV5-1 with TRBJ2-5; 8 bases are a match to TRBD1. Germline V gene lookup returns CDR1 SGHRS and CDR2 YFSETQ. The CDR3 is made up of 15 amino acids. J lost 4 bases, V lost 0 bases, and 5 bases had no gene match. CDR3 sequence (DNA): TGCGCCAGCAGCTTGGCACAGGGGGAAGGAGAGACCCAGTACTTC. It is translated as CASSLAQGEGETQYF.